This T cell receptor beta chain originates from a study of CD8 T cells in Susac syndrome. CDR1 SQVTM and CDR2 ANQGSEA come from the germline V gene. The CDR3 is 15 residues long. V lost 3 bases and J lost 3; bases outside the gene matches: 9. A quantity of roughly 0.5 to 1 ug RNA underwent reverse transcription using random hexamers. TCRdb ran MiXCR on the immunoSEQ multiplex PCR reads and lists one entry per CDR3 protein. This sample has 130,000 or so distinct CDR3 sequences; under 95% occur once, and the top ten carry approximately 0.24%. Sequencing of TCR beta covered CD8+ and CD4+ T cells obtained from blood.

The V and J genes are TRBV29-1 and TRBJ2-7; 9 bases are shared with TRBD1. This receptor was obtained from a human donor with multiple sclerosis. Sequencing was carried out using CD8+ T cells from PBMCs. CDR3 protein: CSVETDRGIDYEQYF. In DNA form, the CDR3 reads TGCAGCGTTGAGACAGACAGGGGGATAGACTACGAGCAGTACTTC.